Below, 5 T cell receptor beta chains from the same sample are listed, as sequenced in a study of blood T cell repertoires in COVID-19. Generated by immunoSEQ multiplex PCR, the TCRdb table keeps only in-frame clones and is missing some. The data hold about 250,000 clones, with roughly 87% observed a single time. Sequencing used PBMCs or T cells enriched from blood (not recorded which). These receptors came from a young woman with acute COVID-19.

This chain connects TRBV28 to TRBJ2-7, with a tentative D call TRBD2 (5 bases). The CDR3 is made up of 12 amino acids. Germline CDR1 MDHEN, CDR2 SYDVKM. V was trimmed by 4 bases and J by 3 bases, leaving 7 bases between them. This CDR3 is CASSSRDYEQYF. CDR3 coding DNA: TGTGCCAGCAGTTCCCGGGACTACGAGCAGTACTTC.

The genes are TRBV11-2 and TRBJ2-1, with TRBD2 matching 9 bases. Germline CDR1 SGHAT, CDR2 FQNNGV. This CDR3 region has 17 residues. V shed 3 bases and J 4 bases; nucleotides not matched to a gene: 10. The CDR3 region has the DNA TGTGCCAGCAGCTTTGAGCGGGGGGTCCCTACTTACAATGAGCAGTTCTTC. Its protein product is CASSFERGVPTYNEQFF.

The chain combines TRBV10-1 with TRBJ1-1, with D possibly matching TRBD1 (6 bases). CDR3 length: 15 residues. CDR1 is WNHNN and CDR2 is SYGVQD in the germline V gene (reference sequence). V lost 6 bases, J lost 1 base, and 15 bases lay in between. CDR3 nucleotide sequence: TGCGCCAGCAGCCCCTCAGGGGCAGGGAACACTGAAGCTTTCTTT. This encodes CASSPSGAGNTEAFF.

The CDR3 DNA sequence: TGTGCCAGCAGCCCGGGGGGGGCCGACGAGCAGTACTTC. Protein: CASSPGGADEQYF. The V call is TRBV5-4, the J call TRBJ2-7, with TRBD2 matching 8 bases. The trim removed 4 bases at V and 5 bases at J, leaving 5 bases unmatched. CDR3 length: 13 amino acids. Germline values: CDR1 SGHNT, CDR2 YYREEE (reference sequence).

About this clone: This CDR3 is also generated by other DNA sequences in the sample. The chain recombines TRBV30 with TRBJ1-5, with D possibly TRBD1 on 5 matching bases. The CDR3 consists of 13 residues. Trimming removed 5 bases from V and 1 base from J, with 9 bases in between. In germline, CDR1 is GTSNPN, CDR2 SVGIG (reference sequence). CDR3 sequence reads: CAWAGGSNQPQHF. The CDR3 DNA is TGTGCCTGGGCCGGGGGAAGCAATCAGCCCCAGCATTTT.